This T cell receptor (beta chain) was identified during a study of T cell responses to AZD1222 COVID-19 vaccine. Only in-frame clones appear in the TCRdb table, and some are missing; sequencing was by immunoSEQ multiplex PCR. The sample yields over 65,000 clones, 60% to 80% seen once. CDR3 length: 15 residues. Germline CDR1 reads SGHDN; CDR2 reads FVKESK. The V end was cut by 0 bases, the J end by 2 bases, with 10 bases between. Sequenced here: peripheral blood, sampled on day 0 of AZD1222 vaccination. This clonotype originated in an adult in good health. The chain joins TRBV14 to TRBJ1-2, with a possible D match to TRBD1 (6 bases). The CDR3 spells CASSQDPGTNYGYTF. In DNA form, the CDR3 reads TGTGCCAGCAGCCAAGATCCCGGGACAAACTATGGCTACACCTTC.